The TCR beta chain described here comes from a study of T-cell reconstitution after alpha-beta-depleted transplantation in children. Germline V gives CDR1 SNHLY, CDR2 FYNNEI. The CDR3 consists of 11 residues. V was pared by 9 bases and J by 7 bases, with 10 bases between. This clonotype was observed at least ten times. The TCRbeta library was prepared with unique molecular identifiers. A single record per CDR3 protein comes from TCRdb applying MiXCR to the PCR reads. The sample lists about 240,000 distinct CDR3 sequences, around 11% occurring once. The chain combines TRBV2 with TRBJ2-1, with TRBD1 as a possible D gene (6 bases). The clonotype comes from a human donor who donated a stem cell graft to a child with acute lymphoblastic leukemia. The sequences come from PBMCs from the stem cell graft donor, collected from the stem cell graft. The CDR3 sequence is CAREDRNEQFF. The CDR3 region has the DNA TGTGCCAGAGAAGACAGGAATGAGCAGTTCTTC.